This entry concerns a single T cell receptor (beta chain). Authors' data handling: Amplification with reference gene primers provided the estimates of nucleated cell counts. The repertoire was sequenced with immunoSEQ multiplex PCR; TCRdb's copy has only in-frame clones and lacks some. Clone size and V and J calls were adopted from that table, with D and trimming inferred from the DNA. The top ten clones hold 5.5% to 6% of a sample with tens of thousands of clones, roughly 80% of them seen once. The sample originates from a study of blood T cell repertoires in COVID-19. Study-level information: Researchers got acute and convalescent COVID-19 samples from the United States, Italy and Spain. T cells, B-cell-depleted T cells, or PBMCs provided the cDNA or gDNA that served as material.

Germline CDR1 and CDR2: MNHEY and SMNVEV (reference sequence). CDR3 length equals 14 residues. V was pared by 5 bases and J by 3 bases, with 13 bases between. The sequenced material came from peripheral blood. This clonotype originated in a human donor in a cohort sampled during active or convalescent COVID-19. V usage is TRBV27 and J usage is TRBJ1-2; D remains ambiguous. The CDR3 coding sequence is TGTGCCAGCAGTCTACATAGCGGATACTATGGCTACACCTTC. Amino acids: CASSLHSGYYGYTF.